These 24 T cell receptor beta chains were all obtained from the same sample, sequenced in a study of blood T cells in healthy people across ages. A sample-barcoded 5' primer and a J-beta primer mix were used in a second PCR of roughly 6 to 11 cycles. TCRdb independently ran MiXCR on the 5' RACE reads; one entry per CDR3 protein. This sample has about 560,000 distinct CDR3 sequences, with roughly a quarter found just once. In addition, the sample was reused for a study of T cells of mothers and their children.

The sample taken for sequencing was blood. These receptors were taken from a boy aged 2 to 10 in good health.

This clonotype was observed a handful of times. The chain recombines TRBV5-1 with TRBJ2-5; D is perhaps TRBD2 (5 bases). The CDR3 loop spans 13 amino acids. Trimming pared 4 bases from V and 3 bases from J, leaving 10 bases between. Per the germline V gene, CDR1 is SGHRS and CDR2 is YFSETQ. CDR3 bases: TGCGCCAGCAGCATCGTGAGGGAAGAGACCCAGTACTTC. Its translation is CASSIVREETQYF.

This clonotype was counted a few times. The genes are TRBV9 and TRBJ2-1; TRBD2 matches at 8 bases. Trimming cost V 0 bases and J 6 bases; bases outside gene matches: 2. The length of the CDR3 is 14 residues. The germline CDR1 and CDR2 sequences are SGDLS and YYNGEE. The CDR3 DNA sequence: TGTGCCAGCAGCGTAGTAGCGGGGCCCAATGAGCAGTTCTTC. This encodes CASSVVAGPNEQFF.

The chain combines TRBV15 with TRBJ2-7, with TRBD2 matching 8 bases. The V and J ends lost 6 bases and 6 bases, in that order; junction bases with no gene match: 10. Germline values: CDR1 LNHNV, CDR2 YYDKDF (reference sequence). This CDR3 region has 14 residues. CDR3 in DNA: TGTGCCACCAGTAGGGAGCGGGAGAGGGGCGAGCAGTACTTC. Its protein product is CATSRERERGEQYF.

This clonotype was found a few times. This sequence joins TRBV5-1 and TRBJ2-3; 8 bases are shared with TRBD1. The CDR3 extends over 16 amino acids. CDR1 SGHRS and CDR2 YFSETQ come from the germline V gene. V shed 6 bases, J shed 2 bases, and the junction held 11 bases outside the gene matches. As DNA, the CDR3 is TGCGCCAGCACAGAAGCGGACAGGGTTGACACAGATACGCAGTATTTT. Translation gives CASTEADRVDTDTQYF. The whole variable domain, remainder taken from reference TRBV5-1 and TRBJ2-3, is KAGVTQTPRYLIKTRGQQVTLSCSPISGHRSVSWYQQTPGQGLQFLFEYFSETQRNKGNFPGRFSGRQFSNSRSEMNVSTLELGDSALYLCASTEADRVDTDTQYFGPGTRLTVL.

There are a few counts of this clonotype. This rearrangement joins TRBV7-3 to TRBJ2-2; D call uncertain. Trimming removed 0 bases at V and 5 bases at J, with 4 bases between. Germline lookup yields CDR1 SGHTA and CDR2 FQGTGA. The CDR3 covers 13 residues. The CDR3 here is CASSLTSTGELFF. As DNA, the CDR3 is TGTGCCAGCAGCTTAACGAGTACCGGGGAGCTGTTTTTT.

CDR3 nucleotides: TGCAGTGCTAGTTGGGGCTCCAGAGAGCAGTTCTTC. It translates to CSASWGSREQFF. This chain links TRBV20-1 with TRBJ2-1, with D maybe TRBD1 (5 bases). V lost 3 bases and J 10 bases, leaving 13 bases between the germline ends. Germline CDR1 reads DFQATT; CDR2 reads SNEGSKA (reference sequence). The CDR3 has 12 amino acids.

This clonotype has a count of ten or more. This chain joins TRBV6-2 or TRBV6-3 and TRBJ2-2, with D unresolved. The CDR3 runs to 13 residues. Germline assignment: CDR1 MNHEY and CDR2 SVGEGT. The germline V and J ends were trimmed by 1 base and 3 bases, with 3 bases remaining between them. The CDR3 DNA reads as TGTGCCAGCAGTTACTATTACACCGGGGAGCTGTTTTTT. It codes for CASSYYYTGELFF.

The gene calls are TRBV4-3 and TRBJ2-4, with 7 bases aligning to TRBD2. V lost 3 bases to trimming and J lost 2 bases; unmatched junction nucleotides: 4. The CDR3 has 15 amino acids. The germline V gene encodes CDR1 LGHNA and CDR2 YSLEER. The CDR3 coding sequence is TGCGCCAGCAGCCAGGGAGGGCTGACCAAAAACATTCAGTACTTC. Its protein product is CASSQGGLTKNIQYF.

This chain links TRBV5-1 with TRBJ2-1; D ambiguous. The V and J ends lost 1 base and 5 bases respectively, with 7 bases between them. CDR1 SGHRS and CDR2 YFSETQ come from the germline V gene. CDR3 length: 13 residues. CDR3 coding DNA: TGCGCCAGCAGCTTGCAGGTCAACAATGAGCAGTTCTTC. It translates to CASSLQVNNEQFF. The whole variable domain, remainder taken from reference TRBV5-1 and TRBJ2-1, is KAGVTQTPRYLIKTRGQQVTLSCSPISGHRSVSWYQQTPGQGLQFLFEYFSETQRNKGNFPGRFSGRQFSNSRSEMNVSTLELGDSALYLCASSLQVNNEQFFGPGTRLTVL.

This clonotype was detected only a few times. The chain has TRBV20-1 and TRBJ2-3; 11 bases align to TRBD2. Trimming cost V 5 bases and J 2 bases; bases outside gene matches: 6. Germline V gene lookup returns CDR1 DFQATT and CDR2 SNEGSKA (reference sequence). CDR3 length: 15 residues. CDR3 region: CSAGASGGNTDTQYF. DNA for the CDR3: TGCAGTGCTGGGGCTAGCGGGGGGAACACAGATACGCAGTATTTT.

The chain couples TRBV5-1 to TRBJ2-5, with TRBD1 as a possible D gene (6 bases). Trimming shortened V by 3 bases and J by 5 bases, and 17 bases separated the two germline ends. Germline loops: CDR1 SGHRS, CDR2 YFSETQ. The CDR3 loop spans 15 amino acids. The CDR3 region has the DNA TGCGCCAGCAGCTGGGAACAGGGACGTGGGGAGACCCAGTACTTC. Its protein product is CASSWEQGRGETQYF.

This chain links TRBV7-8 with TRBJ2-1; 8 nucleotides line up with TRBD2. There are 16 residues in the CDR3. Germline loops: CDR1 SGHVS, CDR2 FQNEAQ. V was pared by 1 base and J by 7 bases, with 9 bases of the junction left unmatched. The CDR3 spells CASSLVYGGGQNEQFF. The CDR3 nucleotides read TGTGCCAGCAGCTTAGTCTACGGGGGGGGCCAAAATGAGCAGTTCTTC.

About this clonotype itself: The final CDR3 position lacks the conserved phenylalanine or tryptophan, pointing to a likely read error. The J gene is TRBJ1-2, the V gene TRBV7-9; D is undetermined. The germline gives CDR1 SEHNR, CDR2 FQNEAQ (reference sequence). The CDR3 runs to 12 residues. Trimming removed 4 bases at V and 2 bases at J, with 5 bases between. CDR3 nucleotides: TGTGCCAGCAGCTATTCCAACTATGGCTACACCCTC. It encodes CASSYSNYGYTL.

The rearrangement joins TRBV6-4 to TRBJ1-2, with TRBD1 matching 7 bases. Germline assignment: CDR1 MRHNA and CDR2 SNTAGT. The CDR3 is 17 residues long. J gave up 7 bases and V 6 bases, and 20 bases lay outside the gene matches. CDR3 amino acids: CASRAPLGTAKPSGYTF. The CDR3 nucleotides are TGTGCCAGCAGGGCCCCCCTGGGGACAGCTAAACCAAGTGGCTACACCTTC.

CDR3 residues: CSARDYEGNYGYTF. DNA for the CDR3: TGCAGTGCTAGAGACTATGAGGGGAACTATGGCTACACCTTC. The chain employs TRBV20-1 and TRBJ1-2; a weak D match, TRBD1 (5 bases). The CDR3 length is 14 residues. Trimming shortened V by 0 bases and J by 2 bases, and 10 bases separated the two germline ends. Germline CDR1 and CDR2: DFQATT and SNEGSKA (reference sequence).

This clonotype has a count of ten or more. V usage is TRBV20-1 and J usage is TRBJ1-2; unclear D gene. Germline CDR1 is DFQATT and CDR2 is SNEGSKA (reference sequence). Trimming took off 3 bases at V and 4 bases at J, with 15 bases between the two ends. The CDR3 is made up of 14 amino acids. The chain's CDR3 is CSASRARTGYGYTF. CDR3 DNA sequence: TGCAGTGCTAGTAGGGCTCGGACGGGCTATGGCTACACCTTC.

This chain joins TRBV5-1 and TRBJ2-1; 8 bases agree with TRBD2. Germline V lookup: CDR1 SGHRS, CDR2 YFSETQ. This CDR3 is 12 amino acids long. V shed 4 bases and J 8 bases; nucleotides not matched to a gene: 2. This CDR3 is CASSGGGYEQFF. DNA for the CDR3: TGCGCCAGCAGCGGCGGGGGGTATGAGCAGTTCTTC.

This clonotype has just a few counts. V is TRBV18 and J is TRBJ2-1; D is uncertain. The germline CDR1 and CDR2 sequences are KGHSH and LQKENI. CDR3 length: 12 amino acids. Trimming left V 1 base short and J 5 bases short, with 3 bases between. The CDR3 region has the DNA TGTGCCAGCTCACCACAAAACAATGAGCAGTTCTTC. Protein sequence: CASSPQNNEQFF.

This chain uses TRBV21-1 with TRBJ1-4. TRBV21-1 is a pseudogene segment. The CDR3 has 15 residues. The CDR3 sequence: CASPGRKNTNEKLFF. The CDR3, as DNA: TGTGCCAGTCCAGGGAGGAAGAATACTAATGAAAAACTGTTTTTT.

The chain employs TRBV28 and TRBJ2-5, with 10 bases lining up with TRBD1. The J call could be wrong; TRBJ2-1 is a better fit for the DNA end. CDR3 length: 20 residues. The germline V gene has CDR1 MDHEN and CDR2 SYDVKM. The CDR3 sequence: CASSSDRGRGLWTGLNEQFF. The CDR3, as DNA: TGTGCCAGCAGTTCCGACAGGGGGCGCGGACTCTGGACTGGTTTGAATGAGCAGTTCTTC.

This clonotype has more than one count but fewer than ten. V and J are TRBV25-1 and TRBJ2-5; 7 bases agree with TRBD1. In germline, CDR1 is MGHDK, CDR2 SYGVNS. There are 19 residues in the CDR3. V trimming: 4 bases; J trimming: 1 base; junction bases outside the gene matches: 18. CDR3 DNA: TGTGCCAGCAGTGTATTCCATGGGACAGCTAATAAGCTCCAAGAGACCCAGTACTTC. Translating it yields CASSVFHGTANKLQETQYF.

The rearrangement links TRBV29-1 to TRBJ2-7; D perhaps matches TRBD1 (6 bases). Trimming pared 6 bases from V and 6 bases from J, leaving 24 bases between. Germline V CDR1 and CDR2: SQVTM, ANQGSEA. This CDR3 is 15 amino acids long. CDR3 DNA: TGCAGCGTGCAGGGGACCTTGGCAATTTTGTGCGAGCAGTACTTC. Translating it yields CSVQGTLAILCEQYF.

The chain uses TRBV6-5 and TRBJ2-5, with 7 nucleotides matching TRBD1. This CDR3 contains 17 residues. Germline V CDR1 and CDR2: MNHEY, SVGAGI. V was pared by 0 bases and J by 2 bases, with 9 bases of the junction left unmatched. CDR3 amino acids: CASSYSRFRDSQETQYF. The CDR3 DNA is TGTGCCAGCAGTTACTCGCGCTTCCGGGACAGTCAAGAGACCCAGTACTTC.

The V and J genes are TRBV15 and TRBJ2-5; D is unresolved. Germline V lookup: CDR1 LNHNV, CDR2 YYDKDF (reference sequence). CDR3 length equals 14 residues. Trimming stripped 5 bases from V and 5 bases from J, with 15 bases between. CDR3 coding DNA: TGTGCCACCAGCCGGATGATTTTGGGTGAGACCCAGTACTTC. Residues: CATSRMILGETQYF. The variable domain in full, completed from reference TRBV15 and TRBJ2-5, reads DAMVIQNPRYQVTQFGKPVTLSCSQTLNHNVMYWYQQKSSQAPKLLFHYYDKDFNNEADTPDNFQSRRPNTSFCFLDIRSPGLGDTAMYLCATSRMILGETQYFGPGTRLLVL.